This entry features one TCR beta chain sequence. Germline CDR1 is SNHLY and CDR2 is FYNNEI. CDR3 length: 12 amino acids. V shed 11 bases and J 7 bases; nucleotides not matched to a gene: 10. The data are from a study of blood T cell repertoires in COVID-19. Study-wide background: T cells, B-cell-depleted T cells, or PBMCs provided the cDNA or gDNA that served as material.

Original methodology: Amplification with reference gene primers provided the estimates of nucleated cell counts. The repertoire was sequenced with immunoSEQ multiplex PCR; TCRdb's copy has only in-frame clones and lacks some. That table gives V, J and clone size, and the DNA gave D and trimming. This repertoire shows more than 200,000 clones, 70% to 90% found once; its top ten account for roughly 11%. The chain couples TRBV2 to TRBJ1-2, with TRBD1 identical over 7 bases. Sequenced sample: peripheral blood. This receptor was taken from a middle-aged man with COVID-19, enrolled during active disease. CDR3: CASNRGSSGYTF. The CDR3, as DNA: TGTGCCTCCAACAGGGGCTCCTCTGGCTACACCTTC.